The next 31 T cell receptor beta chains were all read from a single sample in a study of identical twins. Each CDR3 protein is one row after TCRdb ran MiXCR on the 5' RACE reads. The top ten clones hold roughly 1.6% of a sample with 500,000 to 700,000 distinct CDR3 sequences, roughly 6.6% of them seen once. This sample also belongs to another study, concerning yellow fever vaccine responses in identical twins.

The sample taken for sequencing was PBMCs. Every receptor here comes from a woman in her late teens or twenties in good health.

This clonotype has a handful of counts. The chain employs TRBV28 and TRBJ2-7; TRBD2 aligns across 7 bases. Unmatched junction bases numbered 7, after V lost 2 bases and J lost 3 bases. The germline CDR1 and CDR2 sequences are MDHEN and SYDVKM. CDR3 length equals 15 residues. CDR3 sequence: CASSLDRAGSYEQYF. The CDR3 DNA reads TGTGCCAGCAGTTTAGATCGAGCGGGGAGCTACGAGCAGTACTTC.

This clonotype showed up many times. The chain recombines TRBV7-6 with TRBJ2-5; 9 bases fit TRBD2. Trimming removed 5 bases from V and 4 bases from J; junction bases left unmatched: 14. Germline values: CDR1 SGHVS, CDR2 FNYEAQ. The CDR3 length is 17 residues. In nucleotides, the CDR3 is TGTGCCAGCAGCAAAGGACTAGCGCTCACTCCTATAGAGACCCAGTACTTC. It specifies CASSKGLALTPIETQYF.

There are many counts of this clonotype. The CDR3 nucleotides are TGTGCCACCGCCCAGGGGGCGAACACTGAAGCTTTCTTT. Translation: CATAQGANTEAFF. J is TRBJ1-1 and V is TRBV10-3; TRBD1 matches 8 bases. Germline CDR1 reads ENHRY; CDR2 reads SYGVKD. V shed 10 bases and J 1 base; nucleotides not matched to a gene: 5. The CDR3 runs to 13 residues.

The chain carries TRBV29-1 and TRBJ1-2, with D maybe TRBD1 (6 bases). Between the trimmed V and J ends, which lost 6 bases and 8 bases, there was a span of 22 bases. The CDR3 is made up of 14 amino acids. The germline V gene encodes CDR1 SQVTM and CDR2 ANQGSEA. The CDR3 is CSVANRVRQGGYTF. In DNA form, the CDR3 reads TGCAGCGTAGCCAACAGGGTCCGTCAGGGAGGCTACACCTTC.

In this sample, this clonotype turned up many times. The DNA for the CDR3 is TGCGCCAGCAGCCAACCGGGCGGGAGGGTTCCCTACAATGAGCAGTTCTTC. It specifies CASSQPGGRVPYNEQFF. The V gene is TRBV4-1, the J gene TRBJ2-1; the match to TRBD2 covers 9 bases. Germline loops: CDR1 MGHRA, CDR2 YSYEKL. The CDR3 is 17 residues long. Trimming cost V 2 bases and J 2 bases; bases outside gene matches: 7.

The rearrangement joins TRBV12-3 or TRBV12-4 to TRBJ2-6; no clear D. V gave up 1 base and J gave up 4 bases, with 11 bases separating them. CDR3 length equals 16 residues. The CDR3 DNA follows: TGTGCCAGCAGTTTAGGCCCGGGCAGAGGGGCCAACGTCCTGACTTTC. Translation: CASSLGPGRGANVLTF.

There are a few counts of this clonotype. This CDR3 reads CASSAYGFSTDTQYF. CDR3 nucleotides: TGTGCCAGCTCCGCTTATGGATTTAGCACAGATACGCAGTATTTT. The rearrangement uses TRBV5-5 and TRBJ2-3; D unresolved. Trimming left V 7 bases short and J 0 bases short, with 15 bases between. Germline CDR1 is SGHKS and CDR2 is YYEKEE (reference sequence). The CDR3 length is 15 residues.

This clonotype was detected ten times or more. This chain joins TRBV5-1 and TRBJ1-4; no firm D call. From germline, CDR1 is SGHRS and CDR2 YFSETQ. The ends were cut back, 0 bases at V and 2 bases at J, with 8 bases in the middle. The CDR3 has 15 amino acids. CDR3 sequence: CASSLDGQTNEKLFF. The CDR3 nucleotides are TGCGCCAGCAGCTTGGACGGGCAGACTAATGAAAAACTGTTTTTT.

The chain recombines TRBV7-9 with TRBJ2-7; tentative D call: TRBD1 (6 bases). The V end was cut by 4 bases, the J end by 7 bases, with 23 bases between. The CDR3 contains 16 residues. From germline, CDR1 is SEHNR and CDR2 FQNEAQ (reference sequence). The CDR3 here is CASSSNGQPRYVEQYF. The DNA for the CDR3 is TGTGCCAGCAGCTCGAACGGACAGCCTCGGTACGTAGAGCAGTACTTC.

This clonotype has more than one count but fewer than ten. The CDR3 is CASSLVRTGEGFNYGYTF. Written as DNA, the CDR3 is TGTGCCAGCAGCTTAGTACGGACAGGGGAGGGCTTTAACTATGGCTACACCTTC. The chain uses TRBV7-8 and TRBJ1-2; 9 bases align to TRBD1. J gave up 1 base and V 1 base, and 10 bases lay outside the gene matches. This CDR3 region has 18 residues. Germline V gene lookup returns CDR1 SGHVS and CDR2 FQNEAQ. Together with reference TRBV7-8 and TRBJ1-2, the CDR3 gives the full variable domain: GAGVSQSPRYKVAKRGQDVALRCDPISGHVSLFWYQQALGQGPEFLTYFQNEAQLDKSGLPSDRFFAERPEGSVSTLKIQRTQQEDSAVYLCASSLVRTGEGFNYGYTFGSGTRLTVV.

V gene TRBV5-1 combines with J gene TRBJ2-7, with 12 bases lining up with TRBD2. V was pared by 7 bases and J by 6 bases, with 2 bases of the junction left unmatched. CDR1 SGHRS and CDR2 YFSETQ come from the germline V gene. There are 12 residues in the CDR3. The CDR3: CASVGLAGEQYF. The CDR3 DNA sequence: TGCGCCAGCGTGGGACTAGCGGGCGAGCAGTACTTC.

The chain couples TRBV19 to TRBJ1-5; no clear D. V was shortened by 3 bases and J by 0 bases, with 12 bases between the two germline ends. From germline, CDR1 is LNHDA and CDR2 SQIVND (reference sequence). The CDR3 loop spans 16 amino acids. The DNA for the CDR3 is TGTGCCAGTAGTATTGTAAGGAGTTATAGCAATCAGCCCCAGCATTTT. This translates into CASSIVRSYSNQPQHF.

This clonotype was observed many times. This sequence joins TRBV20-1 and TRBJ1-4; 9 bases line up with TRBD1. Germline values: CDR1 DFQATT, CDR2 SNEGSKA (reference sequence). V dropped 3 bases and J dropped 7; count of bases not matched to a gene: 6. The CDR3 contains 14 residues. In DNA form, the CDR3 reads TGCAGTGCTAGGGGGGACAGGGCTGGTGAAAAACTGTTTTTT. Its translation: CSARGDRAGEKLFF.

This clonotype has a handful of counts. The J gene is TRBJ1-2, the V gene TRBV29-1; tentative D call: TRBD1 (5 bases). In germline, CDR1 is SQVTM, CDR2 ANQGSEA. The CDR3 consists of 11 residues. V lost 2 bases, J lost 8 bases, and 9 bases lay in between. The CDR3 DNA reads as TGCAGCGTTGAAACGCCAGGGGGCTACACCTTC. Its protein is CSVETPGGYTF.

The chain uses TRBV20-1 and TRBJ2-7, with D unclear. The CDR3 extends over 17 amino acids. V dropped 5 bases and J dropped 0 bases, with 23 bases sitting between them. Germline CDR1 and CDR2: DFQATT and SNEGSKA (reference sequence). CDR3 region: CSAPVPRSGPDSYEQYF. CDR3 sequence (DNA): TGCAGTGCTCCCGTCCCTCGGTCTGGCCCCGACTCCTACGAGCAGTACTTC.

This chain uses TRBV15 with TRBJ2-7; a possible D gene is TRBD2 (5 bases). The CDR3 has 13 amino acids. V was cut by 5 bases and J by 0 bases, with 8 bases left in between. Germline V lookup: CDR1 LNHNV, CDR2 YYDKDF (reference sequence). CDR3 DNA sequence: TGTGCCACCAGCCGAGGGATCTCCTACGAGCAGTACTTC. This gives the protein CATSRGISYEQYF.

This clonotype was detected ten times or more. The chain employs TRBV20-1 and TRBJ2-5, with 10 bases lining up with TRBD2. After removal of 1 base from V and 1 base from J, the junction contained 9 bases not matched to a gene. Germline V gene data show CDR1 as DFQATT and CDR2 as SNEGSKA (reference sequence). CDR3 length: 17 amino acids. In DNA form, the CDR3 reads TGCAGTGCTAGAGGAGGGGAACTAGCGGGGCCCCAAGAGACCCAGTACTTC. This codes for CSARGGELAGPQETQYF.

This clonotype occurred many times. The V call is TRBV6-5, the J call TRBJ1-5; a weak D match, TRBD1 (6 bases). Between the trimmed V and J ends, which lost 0 bases and 1 base, there was a span of 13 bases. This CDR3 spans 17 amino acids. Germline V lookup: CDR1 MNHEY, CDR2 SVGAGI. The CDR3 region has the DNA TGTGCCAGCAGTTACTCCCAAATGGGGGCGAGCAATCAGCCCCAGCATTTT. Translation: CASSYSQMGASNQPQHF.

The chain combines TRBV3-1 with TRBJ1-1; TRBD1 is a possible D gene (6 bases). CDR1 is LGHDT and CDR2 is YNNKEL in the germline V gene (reference sequence). Trimming cost V 2 bases and J 11 bases, with 9 bases left between them. The CDR3 has 11 amino acids. Here the CDR3 DNA reads TGTGCCAGCAGCCAAAACAGGGCCGCTTTCTTT. Translated: CASSQNRAAFF.

The V call is TRBV2, the J call TRBJ2-7, with 10 positions matching TRBD2. V gave up 7 bases and J gave up 6 bases; unmatched junction bases: 9. This CDR3 region has 14 residues. The germline V gene encodes CDR1 SNHLY and CDR2 FYNNEI. The CDR3 loop is CASTGLAGAIEQYF. CDR3 DNA: TGTGCCAGCACGGGGCTAGCGGGAGCGATCGAGCAGTACTTC. The variable domain in full, with the rest retrieved from reference TRBV2 and TRBJ2-7, is EPEVTQTPSHQVTQMGQEVILRCVPISNHLYFYWYRQILGQKVEFLVSFYNNEISEKSEIFDDQFSVERPDGSNFTLKIRSTKLEDSAMYFCASTGLAGAIEQYFGPGTRLTVT.

This clonotype came up a few times. The genes are TRBV14 and TRBJ2-5, with 8 bases fitting TRBD1. CDR3 length: 14 amino acids. CDR1 is SGHDN, CDR2 FVKESK, per germline. The J segment lost 2 bases and the V segment lost 5 bases, leaving 4 bases of the junction unmatched. CDR3 sequence reads: CASSARQGQETQYF. CDR3 coding DNA: TGTGCCAGCAGCGCCCGACAGGGGCAAGAGACCCAGTACTTC. Together with reference TRBV14 and TRBJ2-5, the CDR3 gives the full variable domain: EAGVTQFPSHSVIEKGQTVTLRCDPISGHDNLYWYRRVMGKEIKFLLHFVKESKQDESGMPNNRFLAERTGGTYSTLKVQPAELEDSGVYFCASSARQGQETQYFGPGTRLLVL.

V usage is TRBV29-1 and J usage is TRBJ2-3, with TRBD2 as a possible D gene (6 bases). The CDR3 contains 12 residues. V gave up 6 bases and J gave up 3 bases, with 10 bases separating them. The germline V gene has CDR1 SQVTM and CDR2 ANQGSEA. The CDR3 is CSVKEGTDTQYF. DNA of the CDR3: TGCAGCGTGAAGGAGGGAACAGATACGCAGTATTTT.

The CDR3 is CSALGGQGNEQFF. The CDR3 bases are TGCAGTGCCCTCGGGGGGCAGGGCAATGAGCAGTTCTTC. The rearrangement joins TRBV20-1 to TRBJ2-1; tentative D call: TRBD2 (7 bases). There are 13 residues in the CDR3. Trimming shortened V by 6 bases and J by 6 bases, and 15 bases separated the two germline ends. CDR1 DFQATT and CDR2 SNEGSKA come from the germline V gene (reference sequence).

This clonotype was seen only a few times. The V and J genes are TRBV10-3 and TRBJ1-2; 9 nucleotides line up with TRBD1. With 6 bases clipped from V and 2 bases from J, the junction kept 1 base outside the gene matches. The germline gives CDR1 ENHRY, CDR2 SYGVKD. The CDR3 loop spans 13 amino acids. The CDR3 sequence is CAIRTGGNYGYTF. In DNA form, the CDR3 reads TGTGCCATCAGGACAGGGGGGAACTATGGCTACACCTTC.

The rearrangement joins TRBV7-6 to TRBJ2-1; D remains ambiguous. V was pared by 2 bases and J by 0 bases, with 17 bases between. The CDR3 is 18 residues long. Germline lookup yields CDR1 SGHVS and CDR2 FNYEAQ. CDR3 sequence: CASSLTLLRVSSYNEQFF. The CDR3 DNA reads as TGTGCCAGCAGCTTAACCTTGCTTAGGGTAAGCTCCTACAATGAGCAGTTCTTC.

This clonotype was picked up many times. The rearrangement joins TRBV5-1 to TRBJ2-4; 7 nucleotides align to TRBD1. The V and J ends lost 5 bases and 4 bases, in that order; junction bases with no gene match: 9. This CDR3 comprises 15 residues. In germline, CDR1 is SGHRS, CDR2 YFSETQ. CDR3 coding DNA: TGCGCCAGCAGGTTGTCCGGGACAGCTAAAAACATTCAGTACTTC. Its protein is CASRLSGTAKNIQYF.

In nucleotides, the CDR3 is TGTGCCAGCAGCCAAGACGCAAGCTCCTACGAGCAGTACGTC. Protein: CASSQDASSYEQYV. The rearrangement links TRBV3-1 to TRBJ2-7; no clear D. Looked up from germline, CDR1 is LGHDT and CDR2 is YNNKEL (reference sequence). This CDR3 is built from 14 residues. Trimming removed 0 bases from V and 0 bases from J, with 6 bases in between.

V and J are TRBV10-3 and TRBJ1-4; D call uncertain. The CDR3 totals 13 residues. The germline CDR1 and CDR2 sequences are ENHRY and SYGVKD. V lost 5 bases to trimming and J lost 8 bases, with 12 bases between them. CDR3 protein: CAISISLREKLFF. CDR3 coding DNA: TGTGCCATCAGTATATCACTGCGGGAAAAACTGTTTTTT.

This clonotype has at least ten counts. Here the CDR3 DNA reads TGTGCCAGCAACCCAGTAAGAGGGCACACTGAAGCTTTCTTT. Translation: CASNPVRGHTEAFF. The V and J genes are TRBV12-3 or TRBV12-4 and TRBJ1-1; D gene ambiguous. Trimming took 7 bases from V and 3 from J, leaving 15 bases between them. The CDR3 length is 14 residues.

This clonotype showed up many times. The DNA of the CDR3 is TGTGCCAGCAGTTTCGGTGGAGGGCTTAACACCGGGGAGCTGTTTTTT. This sequence encodes CASSFGGGLNTGELFF. The chain uses TRBV6-5 and TRBJ2-2, with D maybe TRBD2 (6 bases). V lost 4 bases, J lost 2 bases, and 14 bases lay in between. CDR3 size: 16 residues. Germline CDR1 MNHEY, CDR2 SVGAGI.

The chain combines TRBV6-1 with TRBJ2-3; D gene unclear. Trimming pared 7 bases from V and 0 bases from J, leaving 14 bases between. There are 15 residues in the CDR3. CDR1 and CDR2 (germline): MNHNS, SASEGT. Written as DNA, the CDR3 is TGTGCCAGCAACCCTTCTACTTCTAGCACAGATACGCAGTATTTT. Encoded protein: CASNPSTSSTDTQYF.